Listed below are T cell receptor beta chains from one sample, sequenced in a study of somatic mutations in cytotoxic T cells in rheumatoid arthritis. The table came from immunoSEQ multiplex PCR; TCRdb's copy has only in-frame clones and leaves some out. The data show approximately 13,000 clones, approximately 84% seen once. The sample consisted of CD8+ T cells sorted from blood. The receptors were sampled from an adult with rheumatoid arthritis. The CDR3 runs from the conserved cysteine through the conserved F or W.

J gene | V gene | CDR3 protein
TRBJ2-7 | TRBV30 | CAWSSASNLSPGRTEQYF
TRBJ2-5 | TRBV2 | CATKPRGSQETQYF
TRBJ2-1 | TRBV9 | CASSVASEVAYNEQFF
TRBJ1-2 | TRBV7-9 | CASSLDLHRSNYGYTF
TRBJ1-1 | TRBV5-4 | CASSLTGARIEAFF
TRBJ1-1 | TRBV7-9 | CASSPGLPNTEAFF
TRBJ2-1 | TRBV29-1 | CSVEGIQGSSSYNEQFF
TRBJ2-1 | TRBV2 | CASSARTGQYNEQFF
TRBJ2-7 | TRBV7-8 | CASSLGAGESEQYF
TRBJ2-7 | TRBV21-1 | CASSALSPRTLYEQYF
TRBJ1-2 | TRBV4-2 | CASSQEWGRVGYTF
TRBJ1-1 | TRBV6-1 | CATTPVGGMNTEAFF
TRBJ1-6 | TRBV6-6 | CASSSPLHF
TRBJ2-7 | TRBV6-5 | CASSYSTLARDEQYF
TRBJ2-2 | TRBV4-2 | CASSQETSGGGAGELFF
TRBJ1-2 | TRBV18 | CASSPTENYGYTF
TRBJ1-2 | TRBV14 | CASSPLGTYGYTF
TRBJ1-4 | TRBV6-6 | CASSLEGELFF
TRBJ1-3 | TRBV11-3 | CASSSIPFGNTIYF
TRBJ1-5 | TRBV6-6 | CATTLQAPNQPQHF
TRBJ1-2 | TRBV30 | CASEDGYYGYTF
TRBJ2-1 | TRBV10-3 | CAISEGTSGSPYNEQFF
TRBJ1-2 | TRBV7-3 | CASSSATGPYGYTF
TRBJ2-1 | TRBV2 | CASSEARGALSEQFF
TRBJ1-2 | TRBV7-9 | CASSSARRPNRGGYTF
TRBJ2-7 | TRBV4-1 | CASSQDPRTYEQYF
TRBJ2-1 | TRBV29-1 | CSVERGLAGAYNEQFF
TRBJ1-1 | TRBV4-1 | CASSQEGGTSNTEAFF
TRBJ2-7 | TRBV4-1 | CASSRGSYDGQYEQYF
TRBJ2-2 | TRBV5-4 | CASHLGRDTGELFF
TRBJ2-2 | TRBV28 | CASSATGEGGELFF
TRBJ2-7 | TRBV28 | CASSIDRANEQYF
TRBJ1-1 | TRBV7-6 | CASSLAGRGTEAFF
TRBJ2-5 | TRBV4-1 | CASSHQLAGGETQYF
TRBJ1-2 | TRBV30 | CAWSASGGVIGYTF
TRBJ2-7 | TRBV4-1 | CASSRGTSYEQYF
TRBJ2-7 | TRBV18 | CASSPPDGTYEQYF
TRBJ2-5 | TRBV12-5 | CASGGTNSETQYF
TRBJ2-2 | TRBV4-1 | CASSQEPAGPVGTGELFF
TRBJ1-1 | TRBV27 | CASISGPGHLSAAFF
TRBJ1-1 | TRBV18 | CASSPRYTEAFF
TRBJ1-4 | TRBV25-1 | CASSEPPNRNEKLFF
TRBJ2-5 | TRBV9 | CASSVGTGGSETQYF
TRBJ2-1 | TRBV9 | CASSPGLAGVSSYNEQFF
TRBJ2-2 | TRBV28 | CASSARGRARAGELFF
TRBJ1-1 | TRBV7-9 | CASTSIGPEAFF
TRBJ2-7 | TRBV19 | CASSIAGESYEQYF
TRBJ2-1 | TRBV9 | CASSVEPPGRKNEQFF